This is a list of T cell receptor beta chains from one sample in a study of T-cell reconstitution after alpha-beta-depleted transplantation in children. Using its own MiXCR run on the PCR reads, TCRdb lists one record per CDR3 protein. The table includes about 870,000 distinct CDR3 sequences, approximately 15% detected once. The source was PBMCs, mostly from graft donor cells, collected 360 days after TCRalphabeta/CD19-depleted stem cell transplant. These receptors were taken from a male patient younger than 18 who had a stem cell transplant for acute lymphoblastic leukemia, so the T cells may come from the graft donor. The CDR3 runs from the conserved cysteine through the conserved F or W. A D gene is named only where the DNA matches it firmly. The size entry is marked missing in some rows and otherwise reads once, few, many or a size class.

j_call v_call clone_size d_call cdr3_nt cdr3_aa
TRBJ2-1 TRBV9 - TRBD2 TGTGCCAGCAGCGTAACACTAGCGGGAGCTAGCTCCTACAATGAGCAGTTCTTC CASSVTLAGASSYNEQFF
TRBJ2-7 TRBV6-1 - - TGTGCCAGCAGTGAAGCGAGGCAGGGCCTTTCCTACGAGCAGTACTTC CASSEARQGLSYEQYF
TRBJ1-1 TRBV6-1 - - TGTGCCAGTGAACCGGGACCCAACACTGAAGCTTTCTTT CASEPGPNTEAFF
TRBJ2-3 TRBV4-2 - TRBD2 TGTGCCAGCAGCCAAGGACTAGCGGGAGAACGAAGGACAGATACGCAGTATTTT CASSQGLAGERRTDTQYF
TRBJ2-3 TRBV14 - - TGTGCCAGCAGCCCATCGCGGGACAAATCGCCAGATACGCAGTATTTT CASSPSRDKSPDTQYF
TRBJ2-1 TRBV7-6 - TRBD2 TGTGCCAGCAGCTTAGTAACGGGAGCGGGAGTCGCCTACAATGAGCAGTTCTTC CASSLVTGAGVAYNEQFF
TRBJ2-1 TRBV11-1 many - TGTGCCAGCAGCATCGGGACCACTCAGTTCTTC CASSIGTTQFF
TRBJ2-1 TRBV20-1 few - TGCAGTGCTAGAGATGGGACGGGGTTTTTCAATGAGCAGTTCTTC CSARDGTGFFNEQFF
TRBJ2-5 TRBV3-1 - - TGTGCCAGCAGCCCCTTCTTCCAAGAGACCCAGTACTTC CASSPFFQETQYF
TRBJ2-1 TRBV5-1 - TRBD2 TGCGCCAGCAGCCGCGCTAGCGGGAGGAACAATGAGCAGTTCTTC CASSRASGRNNEQFF
TRBJ2-2 TRBV7-9 few - TGTGCCAGCAGCTTAGTCTGGAAGAACACCGGGGAGCTGTTTTTT CASSLVWKNTGELFF
TRBJ1-5 TRBV27 once - TGTGCCAGCAGCCTCGCGGGGGGGGCGACTCAGCCCCAGCATTTT CASSLAGGATQPQHF
TRBJ2-5 TRBV11-2 - TRBD1 TGTGCCAGCAGCCCCCGGTGGACAGGGAAAGAGACCCAGTACTTC CASSPRWTGKETQYF
TRBJ1-4 TRBV12-3/TRBV12-4 few - TGTGCCAGCAGGGGACCCAGTAATGAAAAACTGTTTTTT CASRGPSNEKLFF
TRBJ2-2 TRBV19 - - TGTGCCAGTAAGGCCACCGGGGAGCTGTTTTTT CASKATGELFF
TRBJ2-2 TRBV20-1 many - TGCAGCGTCTTGGGAGAGGACACCGGGGAGCTGTTTTTT CSVLGEDTGELFF
TRBJ1-4 TRBV7-8 many TRBD1 TGTGCCAGCAGCCCGAGACAGGGGTTAGGGGAAAAACTGTTTTTT CASSPRQGLGEKLFF
TRBJ2-7 TRBV7-9 - - TGTGCCAGCAGCTTGGACGGACACTACGAGCAGTACTTC CASSLDGHYEQYF
TRBJ2-3 TRBV9 many TRBD2 TGTGCCAGCAGCGTAGTCCCGGGAGGGTCTACAGATACGCAGTATTTT CASSVVPGGSTDTQYF
TRBJ1-3 TRBV4-1 few - TGCGCCAGCAGTGGGGTTGTTGCGGGAAACACCATATATTTT CASSGVVAGNTIYF
TRBJ2-5 TRBV5-1 many - TGCGCCAGCAGCTTGGATGGGGGGCCCACGACCCAGTACTTC CASSLDGGPTTQYF
TRBJ2-7 TRBV6-5 - - TGTGCCAGCAGTTACCGGGCAGGGCGAACCTACGAGCAGTACTTC CASSYRAGRTYEQYF
TRBJ2-7 TRBV5-1 many TRBD1 TGCGCCAGCAGCGTAAACCGGGACAGCCTCTACGAGCAGTACTTC CASSVNRDSLYEQYF
TRBJ1-6 TRBV27 few - TGTGCCAGCAGTTTCGGTCTAGGGGCGAATAATTCACCCCTCCACTTT CASSFGLGANNSPLHF
TRBJ2-7 TRBV7-8 many TRBD2 TGTGCCAGCAGCCCCCTATGGCTAGCGGGAGGGTACGAGCAGTACTTC CASSPLWLAGGYEQYF
TRBJ2-1 TRBV5-1 many TRBD2 TGCGCCAGCAGCTCTAGCGGGGGGGAGCAGTTCTTC CASSSSGGEQFF
TRBJ2-1 TRBV7-6 once TRBD2 TGTGCCAGCAGCTTACGTCCCAGGTTTCTACTAGCGGGAGAGGTGGGGGGCTACAATGAGCAGTTCTTC CASSLRPRFLLAGEVGGYNEQFF
TRBJ2-1 TRBV7-9 - TRBD2 TGTGCCAGCAGCCCCTTAGCGGGAGATTCCTACAATGAGCAGTTCTTC CASSPLAGDSYNEQFF
TRBJ1-4 TRBV5-1 few - TGCGCCAGCAGCTGGTTAGGAGCAACTAATGAAAAACTGTTTTTT CASSWLGATNEKLFF
TRBJ2-1 TRBV2 - TRBD2 TGTGCCAGCAGTGTCCTCGGAACTAGCGGGGCCGAACCCGACAATGAGCAGTTCTTC CASSVLGTSGAEPDNEQFF
TRBJ2-5 TRBV5-1 - TRBD2 TGCGCCAGCAGCTTGACTAGCGGGAGCGTCGAGACCCAGTACTTC CASSLTSGSVETQYF
TRBJ2-7 TRBV9 few TRBD2 TGTGCCAGCTTTGGGGAGGGATACGGCGAGCAGTACTTC CASFGEGYGEQYF
TRBJ1-3 TRBV3-1 few - TGTGCCAGCAGATTCAGTTCTGGAAACACCATATATTTT CASRFSSGNTIYF
TRBJ2-3 TRBV5-1 few - TGCGCCAGCAGCTTGGAGGCGCAAAATACGCAGTATTTT CASSLEAQNTQYF
TRBJ2-2 TRBV5-1 - TRBD2 TGCGCCAGCAGCCCTCTCGGCGGGGGAGCGGTTACCGGGGAGCTGTTTTTT CASSPLGGGAVTGELFF
TRBJ2-7 TRBV3-1 - TRBD2 TGTGCCAGCAGCCAGCAACATAGCGGGAGCGGGGAGCAGTACTTC CASSQQHSGSGEQYF
TRBJ2-1 TRBV12-3/TRBV12-4 - TRBD2 TGTGCCAGCAGTACCTCATTTAGCGGGGCCGGGCCCTGCAATGAGCAGTTCTTC CASSTSFSGAGPCNEQFF
TRBJ1-1 TRBV24-1 - TRBD1 TGTGCCACCAGTGAGGACAGGGGACCTGAAGCTTTCTTT CATSEDRGPEAFF
TRBJ2-5 TRBV29-1 - - TGCAGCATTGAAGGTCTTAGGGGTACTATTCGGACGGAGACCCAGTACTTC CSIEGLRGTIRTETQYF
TRBJ2-1 TRBV2 - TRBD1 TGTGCCAGCGTACGGGACAGGGCCCCCAATGAGCAGTTCTTC CASVRDRAPNEQFF
TRBJ2-1 TRBV12-3/TRBV12-4 - TRBD2 TGTGCCAGCGGGAGGGCCCTTGAGCAGTTCTTC CASGRALEQFF
TRBJ1-5 TRBV5-5 few - TGTGCCAGCAGCTCGGTAGCAGTTCTTAATCAGCCCCAGCATTTT CASSSVAVLNQPQHF